Listed below are T cell receptor beta chains from one sample, sequenced in a study of T cell responses to AZD1222 COVID-19 vaccine. Only in-frame clones appear in the TCRdb table, and some are missing; sequencing was by immunoSEQ multiplex PCR. This sample has 65,000 to 85,000 clones, with approximately 81% found just once. Sequencing used peripheral blood, obtained on day 0 of AZD1222 vaccination. The receptors come from an adult in good health. CDR3s leave out the opening cysteine and the closing phenylalanine or tryptophan. Clone size is shown for a subset of rows, as once, few, many or a class of expanded clone.

TRBJ2-1	TRBV6-2/TRBV6-3	NA	ASSLGGSYNEQF
TRBJ1-2	TRBV7-8	NA	ASSLLTVFGDGYT
TRBJ2-2	TRBV20-1	NA	SAAYGELF
TRBJ2-1	TRBV19	NA	ASSTGTGGYHEQF
TRBJ2-7	TRBV7-9	few	ASSPPPGREGLEQY
TRBJ2-2	TRBV6-2/TRBV6-3	NA	ASSPQGGAGELF
TRBJ2-1	TRBV18	NA	ASSPGVGNPDEQF
TRBJ1-2	TRBV23-1	NA	ASSQVSPEGFSYGYT
TRBJ1-1	TRBV27	NA	ASSPRGVNTEAF
TRBJ2-1	TRBV7-2	NA	ASSLSRTSGHNEQF
TRBJ1-1	TRBV2	once	ASSVHSLNTEAF
TRBJ2-7	TRBV24-1	NA	ATSAGSYEQY
TRBJ2-2	TRBV19	NA	ASTRGDYTGELF
TRBJ2-5	TRBV3-1/TRBV3-2	NA	ASSHNPAGVETQY
TRBJ2-1	TRBV5-6	NA	ASSLVQNEQF
TRBJ2-2	TRBV7-2	NA	ASSLAGGGALGVLF
TRBJ1-5	TRBV6-5	NA	ASRRDTGTEPQH
TRBJ1-2	TRBV30	NA	AWSVPYESSARGYT
TRBJ1-2	TRBV5-1	NA	ASSLDGGYGYT
TRBJ2-5	TRBV19	NA	ASSTGLAGETQY
TRBJ1-1	TRBV19	once	ASSIVGRRNTEAF
TRBJ1-1	TRBV5-1	NA	ASSVGTAEAF
TRBJ1-1	TRBV6-5	NA	ASIPFGTGNTEAF
TRBJ2-7	TRBV7-6	NA	ASSIFGGERRQY
TRBJ1-2	TRBV6-5	NA	ASSYGGGYGYT
TRBJ1-2	TRBV30	NA	AWSSYSYGYT
TRBJ2-5	TRBV6-2/TRBV6-3	NA	ASSDPSGGAETQY
TRBJ1-1	TRBV29-1	NA	SVLVGNTEAF
TRBJ1-1	TRBV19	NA	ASRLQGAAAF
TRBJ2-5	TRBV7-3	few	ASSVSGSETQY
TRBJ2-2	TRBV7-3	NA	ASSLNGGSVNTGELF
TRBJ2-1	TRBV6-1	NA	ASNDGQPTTYNEQF
TRBJ2-1	TRBV27	NA	ASSPRGTVINEQF
TRBJ2-7	TRBV25-1	NA	ASSVGTSGSYEQY
TRBJ1-4	TRBV3-1/TRBV3-2	NA	ASSQVGAPEKLF
TRBJ2-5	TRBV27	NA	ASSFKRGVQETQY
TRBJ1-5	TRBV28	NA	ASSLAGTVGPNQPQH
TRBJ1-5	TRBV18	NA	ASSFSVQGPQH
TRBJ2-2	TRBV27	NA	ASSFQGAGTGELF
TRBJ1-2	TRBV6-6	NA	ASSTGRGYT
TRBJ1-4	TRBV15	once	ATSRDRGQGPLNEKLF
TRBJ1-1	TRBV28	NA	ASSLFRGYTEAF
TRBJ2-7	TRBV7-2	few	ASSLVGASGTYEQY
TRBJ2-5	TRBV5-1	NA	ASSLDIQETQY
TRBJ2-7	TRBV7-9	NA	ASSASREGHYEQY
TRBJ1-1	TRBV24-1	NA	ATSGSTGGITEAF
TRBJ2-7	TRBV6-5	NA	ASRVGGKYEQY
TRBJ2-1	TRBV4-2	NA	ASSEHWNEQF
TRBJ2-5	TRBV3-1/TRBV3-2	NA	ASSQDWVDGQETQY
TRBJ2-5	TRBV28	once	ASSFPEGQGGTIGETQY
TRBJ2-7	TRBV3-1/TRBV3-2	NA	ASSQGTRGSYEQY
TRBJ1-1	TRBV15	NA	ATSTLGGDNMNTEAF
TRBJ2-7	TRBV15	NA	ATSRDYGTGFGEQY
TRBJ2-1	TRBV7-2	NA	ASSLGTGYNEQF
TRBJ1-4	TRBV4-2	NA	ASSQDKGVAEKLF
TRBJ2-1	TRBV27	medium-sized	ASSPPSGGAYEQF
TRBJ2-7	TRBV3-1/TRBV3-2	NA	ASSQGLGSYEQY
TRBJ2-7	TRBV11-2	NA	ASSAGLAGGGQY
TRBJ1-4	TRBV20-1	NA	SASLSEKLF